This TCR beta chain was profiled in a study of blood T cells in healthy people across ages. Notes on the study in general: In long-lived donors, naive CD4+ cell counts and diversity exceeded those of aged donors. No conclusive comparison of naive versus antigen-experienced cells was possible with unsorted PBMCs.

Combining a sample-barcoded 5' primer with a J-beta primer mix, a second PCR ran for roughly 7 to 12 cycles. All cDNA molecules were each tagged by a template-switch adaptor with 12 random nucleotides. TCRdb ran MiXCR on the 5' RACE reads and lists one entry per CDR3 protein. Found here are approximately 2,000,000 distinct CDR3 sequences, approximately 40% of them singletons; the top ten hold around 23%. Each donor gave roughly 9.8 milliliters of peripheral blood. Germline assignment: CDR1 MGHDK and CDR2 SYGVNS. This CDR3 is 17 amino acids long. Trimming cost V 1 base and J 8 bases; bases outside gene matches: 13. About this clonotype: The antigen is unknown.

The source is a human donor in good health. The chain uses TRBV25-1 and TRBJ1-2; 10 bases are a match to TRBD1. The sequenced sample was blood. The CDR3 nucleotides are TGTGCCAGCAGTGAATGGGGAGACAGGGGGCAGCGTAAGGGCTACACCTTC. Translating gives CASSEWGDRGQRKGYTF.